The 25 T cell receptor beta chains below all came from one sample that was sequenced in a study of tissue T cells after allogeneic stem cell transplantation. As to time point: mouse harvest day 7 after allogeneic transplant. Mouse grafts combined 10^7 T-cell-depleted bone marrow cells with 10^6 splenic CD5+ T cells. The method was immunoSEQ multiplex PCR; TCRdb's version includes in-frame clones alone and lacks a portion of them. The profile covers more than 7,000 clones, with roughly 49% appearing a single time and roughly 8.4% taken by the ten largest. The sample comprised gut tissue. The receptors were sampled from a female BALB/c mouse given C57BL/6 T cells with graft-versus-host disease after an allogeneic hematopoietic cell transplant.

To note about this clone: Gene and germline names: mouse. The read comes to an end 1 residue before the CDR3 does, leaving the germline J gene to fill in the end. V gene TRBV12-1 combines with J gene TRBJ2-1; 11 bases agree with TRBD2. Germline CDR1 reads SGHSN; CDR2 reads HYEKVE. J gave up 7 bases and V 2 bases, and 3 bases lay outside the gene matches. CDR3 length: 14 residues. The CDR3 here is CASSPRDWGAEQFF. The sequenced part of the CDR3 DNA is TGTGCCAGCTCTCCCCGGGACTGGGGGGCTGAGCAGTTC.

This clone occurred once. Genes and germline are mouse. Sequencing ends 1 residue short of the CDR3 end; the germline J gene provides the rest. The gene calls are TRBV13-2 and TRBJ2-3; 12 positions agree with TRBD2. CDR1 is NNHNN and CDR2 is SYGAGS in the germline V gene (reference sequence). The ends lost 0 bases at V and 5 bases at J; junction bases unmatched: 4. CDR3 length equals 16 residues. The covered CDR3 bases are TGTGCCAGCGGTGATGGGACTGGGGGGGAACTAGAAACGCTGTAT. Its translation is CASGDGTGGELETLY. The CDR3 in its entirety is CASGDGTGGELETLYF.

The table lists this clone with a few counts. Mouse gene names and germline throughout. The observed sequence ends 1 residue before the CDR3 terminus, with the missing tail filled in from the germline J gene. The chain recombines TRBV16 with TRBJ2-5; weak D call: TRBD1 (5 bases). Deletions cut 5 bases from V and 1 base from J, with 10 bases between. CDR1 is SGHSA and CDR2 is FRNQAP in the germline V gene. This CDR3 comprises 14 residues. Partial CDR3 DNA: TGTGCAAGCAGCCCTCAGGGAGACCAAGACACCCAGTAC. It encodes CASSPQGDQDTQY. The entire CDR3 is CASSPQGDQDTQYF.

To note about this clone: Genes and germline come from the mouse. The sequence runs out 1 residue before the end of the CDR3; the remainder is reconstructed from the germline J gene. The V and J genes are TRBV2 and TRBJ2-4; 7 bases fit TRBD2. J gave up 8 bases and V 0 bases, and 2 bases lay outside the gene matches. Germline CDR1 and CDR2: LGHNA and YSYQKL. This CDR3 region has 13 residues. CDR3 amino acids: CASSQDWGTTLYF. Partial CDR3 DNA: TGTGCCAGCAGCCAAGACTGGGGGACCACCTTGTAC.

In regard to this clone: All gene names here are mouse names. The CDR3 extends 1 residue past the end of the read, so its final part is completed from the germline J gene. The gene calls are TRBV3 and TRBJ1-3, with 8 nucleotides matching TRBD1. This CDR3 has 14 amino acids. Germline CDR1 reads SNHLY; CDR2 reads FYNGKV (reference sequence). Trimming cost V 5 bases and J 7 bases; bases outside gene matches: 7. CDR3 DNA, as far as it was read: TGTGCCAGCAGCCTACAGGGGGGAGGGAATACGCTCTAT. Residues: CASSLQGGGNTLY. The whole CDR3 region reads CASSLQGGGNTLYF.

As for this clone: Gene names are the mouse ones. The read terminates 1 residue before the CDR3 end, so the remaining end is supplied by the germline J gene. The chain links TRBV13-2 to TRBJ1-4; maybe TRBD1 (6 bases). The V end lost 5 bases, the J end lost 1 base, and 9 bases lay between the germline ends. This CDR3 has 14 amino acids. The V gene's germline CDR1 is NNHNN and CDR2 SYGAGS (reference sequence). The part of the CDR3 DNA that was read is TGTGCCAGCGGCCGGGACAATTCCAACGAAAGATTATTT. The encoded protein is CASGRDNSNERLF. The whole CDR3 protein reads CASGRDNSNERLFF.

This clone came up a few times. Mouse gene names apply. The read ends 1 residue early relative to the CDR3; the germline J gene fills the gap. The V call is TRBV26, the J call TRBJ1-3, with TRBD1 as a possible D gene (6 bases). The V gene's germline CDR1 is KGHPV and CDR2 FQNQEV (reference sequence). Between the trimmed V and J ends, which lost 4 bases and 2 bases, there was a span of 6 bases. CDR3 length: 13 amino acids. The DNA read from the CDR3 is TGTGCCAGCAGTCGGGGGCCTGGAAATACGCTCTAT. Its translation is CASSRGPGNTLY. The whole CDR3 sequence reads CASSRGPGNTLYF.

This clone is labeled medium-sized. Gene names refer to mouse genes. Sequencing ends 1 residue short of the CDR3 end; the germline J gene provides the rest. The chain joins TRBV26 to TRBJ1-3; D not certain. Germline assignment: CDR1 KGHPV and CDR2 FQNQEV (reference sequence). Trimming stripped 5 bases from V and 0 bases from J, with 2 bases between. This CDR3 has 12 amino acids. The CDR3 DNA, read in part, is TGTGCCAGCAGTGATTCTGGAAATACGCTCTAT. Protein product: CASSDSGNTLY. The full CDR3 is CASSDSGNTLYF.

As for this clone: The gene names given are mouse names. The DNA ends 1 residue before the CDR3 does, and the rest of the CDR3 is filled in from the germline J gene. This chain joins TRBV20 and TRBJ2-4; D unclear. The V gene's germline CDR1 is GFQATS and CDR2 STVNSAI. Trimming removed 5 bases from V and 0 bases from J, with 3 bases in between. The CDR3 is 11 residues long. Incomplete CDR3 DNA: TGTGGTGCTTTTAGTCAAAACACCTTGTAC. This translates into CGAFSQNTLY. The CDR3 in its entirety is CGAFSQNTLYF.

As concerns this clone: Gene names denote mouse genes. The CDR3 sequence: CASSRTEDTQYF. The part of the CDR3 DNA that was read is TGTGCCAGCAGTCGGACAGAAGACACCCAGTAC. The chain combines TRBV26 with TRBJ2-5; the D gene is possibly TRBD1 (6 bases). Read data end 1 residue before the CDR3 end; the end is taken from the germline J gene. The CDR3 contains 12 residues. V was cut by 4 bases and J by 4 bases, with 6 bases left in between. The germline V gene has CDR1 KGHPV and CDR2 FQNQEV (reference sequence).

Of note for this clone: Genes and germline are mouse. The read falls 1 residue short of the CDR3 end, and the missing part is taken from the germline J gene. This rearrangement joins TRBV13-2 to TRBJ2-1, with 8 bases fitting TRBD2. Losses at the gene ends were 5 bases for V and 5 bases for J; bases not matched to a gene: 9. This CDR3 contains 15 residues. CDR1 and CDR2 (germline): NNHNN, SYGAGS (reference sequence). The CDR3 sequence: CASGGGGGAHAEQFF. The part of the CDR3 DNA that was read is TGTGCCAGCGGGGGAGGGGGGGGCGCCCATGCTGAGCAGTTC.

To note about this clone: Gene labels here are mouse ones. CDR3 DNA (partial): TGTGCCAGCAGTTTAAAGCCAGGGGGCACAGAAGTCTTC. This encodes CASSLKPGGTEVF. The complete CDR3 reads CASSLKPGGTEVFF. The V and J genes are TRBV15 and TRBJ1-1; 7 positions agree with TRBD1. The CDR3 goes on 1 residue after the read ends, and that part is filled in from the germline J gene. Germline V gives CDR1 SGHND, CDR2 FRSKSL. The CDR3 sequence is 14 residues long. Unmatched junction bases numbered 4, after V lost 2 bases and J lost 4 bases.

In its sample, this clone is medium-sized. The genes and germline here are from mouse. With the read ending 1 residue before the CDR3 end, the germline J gene is used to fill in that end. V usage is TRBV1 and J usage is TRBJ2-7; either TRBD1 or TRBD2 may supply D (5 bases each). V lost 3 bases to trimming and J lost 4 bases, with 13 bases between them. The CDR3 consists of 14 residues. Germline assignment: CDR1 NSQYPW and CDR2 LRSPGD (reference sequence). The CDR3 loop is CTCSARDGSYEQYF. CDR3 DNA (partial): TGCACCTGCAGTGCCCGGGACGGATCTTATGAACAGTAC.

This clone was seen more than once but under ten times. The genes are named according to mouse. Sequencing ends 1 residue short of the CDR3 end; the germline J gene provides the rest. V gene TRBV15 combines with J gene TRBJ2-5, with TRBD2 identical over 11 bases. From germline, CDR1 is SGHND and CDR2 FRSKSL. CDR3 size: 15 residues. Trimming at V came to 2 bases and at J to 6 bases, leaving 4 bases not matched to a gene. The CDR3 sequence: CASSLTGGAGDTQYF. The part of the CDR3 DNA that was read is TGTGCCAGCAGTTTAACTGGGGGGGCGGGGGACACCCAGTAC.

Comment on this clone: Mouse gene names and germline throughout. Other DNA sequences in the sample encode the same CDR3. The CDR3 protein is CASSPGQQDTQYF. Incomplete CDR3 DNA: TGTGCCAGCAGCCCGGGACAACAAGACACCCAGTAC. The chain combines TRBV26 with TRBJ2-5, with a tentative D call TRBD1 (6 bases). Read sequence stops 1 residue before the CDR3 end, and the germline J gene provides the missing end. Trimming shortened V by 6 bases and J by 3 bases, and 10 bases separated the two germline ends. The CDR3 runs to 13 residues. In germline, CDR1 is KGHPV, CDR2 FQNQEV (reference sequence).

Of note for this clone: Gene names and germline match the mouse. With the read ending 1 residue before the CDR3 end, the germline J gene is used to fill in that end. The chain has TRBV12-2 and TRBJ2-3; no definite D call. The CDR3 covers 15 residues. Trimming removed 0 bases from V and 2 bases from J, with 11 bases in between. Germline CDR1 SGHLS, CDR2 HYDKME. The CDR3 region is CASSLEGLFAETLYF. The covered CDR3 bases are TGTGCCAGCTCTCTCGAGGGTTTGTTTGCAGAAACGCTGTAT.

With respect to this clone: Here the gene names and germline are mouse. Read data end 1 residue before the CDR3 end; the end is taken from the germline J gene. The genes are TRBV29 and TRBJ1-1, with no clear D. There are 14 residues in the CDR3. Per the germline V gene, CDR1 is MSHET and CDR2 is SYDVDS. V was trimmed by 4 bases and J by 1 base, leaving 10 bases between them. CDR3: CASSWAGENTEVFF. The covered CDR3 bases are TGTGCTAGCAGTTGGGCAGGAGAAAACACAGAAGTCTTC.

On this clone: The gene names given are mouse names. The read halts 1 residue ahead of the CDR3 end, with the missing end drawn from the germline J gene. The chain is built from TRBV17 and TRBJ2-4, with TRBD2 matching over 7 bases. CDR3 length equals 15 residues. Germline V gives CDR1 MNHDT, CDR2 YYDKIL. The junction had 1 base not matched to a gene; V was cut back by 0 bases and J by 1 base. CDR3 DNA, as far as it was read: TGTGCTAGCAGTAGAGATCTGGGGGGTCAAAACACCTTGTAC. Its translation: CASSRDLGGQNTLY. Given in full, the CDR3 is CASSRDLGGQNTLYF.

A remark on this clone: The genes and germline here are from mouse. With the read ending 1 residue before the CDR3 end, the germline J gene is used to fill in that end. The V and J genes are TRBV26 and TRBJ2-1, with 9 bases that match TRBD1. The CDR3 totals 13 residues. Germline lookup yields CDR1 KGHPV and CDR2 FQNQEV (reference sequence). Germline trimming cut 3 bases from V and 7 bases from J; bases unmatched to any gene: 1. CDR3: CASSLTGGAEQFF. CDR3 bases read: TGTGCCAGCAGTCTCACAGGGGGCGCTGAGCAGTTC. Supplemented by reference TRBV26 and TRBJ2-1, the full variable domain reads NSKVIQTPRYLVKGQGQKAKMRCIPEKGHPVVFWYQQNKNNEFKFLINFQNQEVLQQIDMTEKRFSAECPSNSPCSLEIQSSEAGDSALYLCASSLTGGAEQFFGPGTRLTVL.

By frequency in the sample, this clone is medium-sized (0.01 to 0.1%). The listed genes are named as in mouse. Coverage ceases 1 residue before the CDR3 finishes, and the germline J gene fills in the end. V usage is TRBV13-3 and J usage is TRBJ2-2; D gene unclear. The V and J ends lost 7 bases and 5 bases respectively, with 3 bases between them. Germline-derived CDR1 and CDR2 are NNHDY and SYVADS. CDR3 length: 10 residues. The DNA read from the CDR3 is TGTGCCAGCGGGACCGGGCAGCTCTAC. Translated, it gives CASGTGQLY. The whole CDR3 region reads CASGTGQLYF.

As concerns this clone: Mouse gene names apply. Coverage ceases 1 residue before the CDR3 finishes, and the germline J gene fills in the end. The chain recombines TRBV26 with TRBJ1-1; D gene uncertain. CDR3 size: 11 residues. V gave up 4 bases and J gave up 3 bases, with 3 bases separating them. CDR1 is KGHPV, CDR2 FQNQEV, per germline (reference sequence). The DNA read from the CDR3 is TGTGCCAGCAGTCCAGACACAGAAGTCTTC. Residues: CASSPDTEVF. The CDR3 in full is CASSPDTEVFF.

This clone was recorded only once. These gene names are mouse names. The sequenced fragment ends 1 residue before the CDR3 boundary, so the rest is inferred from the germline J gene. V is TRBV26 and J is TRBJ2-3; no reliable D call. The V and J ends lost 3 bases and 0 bases respectively, with 1 base between them. The germline CDR1 and CDR2 sequences are KGHPV and FQNQEV (reference sequence). The length of the CDR3 is 12 residues. CDR3 DNA, as far as it was read: TGTGCCAGCAGTCTAAGTGCAGAAACGCTGTAT. The encoded protein is CASSLSAETLY. The full-length CDR3 reads as CASSLSAETLYF.

This clone is termed medium-sized. The genes are named according to mouse. From the germline J gene comes the end of the CDR3, since the read stops 1 residue before it. The chain links TRBV31 to TRBJ2-5; 9 nucleotides agree with TRBD1. The V and J ends lost 5 bases and 1 base, in that order; junction bases with no gene match: 1. The CDR3 covers 13 residues. In germline, CDR1 is GKSSPN, CDR2 SITVG. The CDR3: CAWGDRDQDTQYF. Incomplete CDR3 DNA: TGTGCCTGGGGGGACAGGGACCAAGACACCCAGTAC. Full variable domain (missing parts from reference TRBV31 and TRBJ2-5): AQTIHQWPVAEIKAVGSPLSLGCTIKGKSSPNLYWYWQATGGTLQQLFYSITVGQVESVVQLNLSASRPKDDQFILSTEKLLLSHSGFYLCAWGDRDQDTQYFGPGTRLLVL.

A remark on this clone: The genes and germline here are from mouse. The read terminates 1 residue before the CDR3 end, so the remaining end is supplied by the germline J gene. The V call is TRBV5, the J call TRBJ2-5, with a possible D match to TRBD2 (7 bases). The CDR3 contains 16 residues. Germline V lookup: CDR1 LGHNA, CDR2 YNLKQL (reference sequence). Trimming cost V 0 bases and J 2 bases, with 12 bases left between them. CDR3 residues: CASSQDWGAPQDTQYF. The CDR3 bases that were read are TGTGCCAGCAGCCAAGATTGGGGGGCGCCCCAAGACACCCAGTAC.

Remarks on this clone: All gene names here are mouse names. Here the CDR3 reads CASSIVSQDTQYF. CDR3 DNA, as far as it was read: TGTGCCAGCAGTATAGTCAGCCAAGACACCCAGTAC. The rearrangement uses TRBV19 and TRBJ2-5; D is uncertain. The read ends 1 residue early relative to the CDR3; the germline J gene fills the gap. CDR3 size: 13 residues. Germline-derived CDR1 and CDR2 are FNHDT and SITEND (reference sequence). V lost 0 bases, J lost 2 bases, and 4 bases lay in between.